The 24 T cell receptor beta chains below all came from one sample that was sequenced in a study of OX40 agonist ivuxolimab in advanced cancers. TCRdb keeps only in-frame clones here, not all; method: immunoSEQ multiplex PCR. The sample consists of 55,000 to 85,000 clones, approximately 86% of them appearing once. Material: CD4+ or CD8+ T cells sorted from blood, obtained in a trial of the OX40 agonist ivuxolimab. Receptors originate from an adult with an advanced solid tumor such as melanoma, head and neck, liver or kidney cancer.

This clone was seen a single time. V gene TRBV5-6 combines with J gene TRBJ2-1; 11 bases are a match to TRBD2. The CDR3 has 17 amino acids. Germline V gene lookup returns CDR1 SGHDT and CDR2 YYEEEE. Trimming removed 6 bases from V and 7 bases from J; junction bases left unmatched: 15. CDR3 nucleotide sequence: TGTGCCAGCATCTGGAGACCTGGACTAGCGGGTGGAAATGAGCAGTTCTTC. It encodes CASIWRPGLAGGNEQFF. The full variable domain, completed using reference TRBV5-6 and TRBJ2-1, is DAGVTQSPTHLIKTRGQQVTLRCSPKSGHDTVSWYQQALGQGPQFIFQYYEEEERQRGNFPDRFSGHQFPNYSSELNVNALLLGDSALYLCASIWRPGLAGGNEQFFGPGTRLTVL.

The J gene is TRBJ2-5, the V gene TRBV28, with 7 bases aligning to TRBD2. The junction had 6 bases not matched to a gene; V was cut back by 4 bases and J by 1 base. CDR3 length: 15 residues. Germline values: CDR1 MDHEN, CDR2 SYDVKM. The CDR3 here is CASSSPASGQETQYF. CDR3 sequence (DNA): TGTGCCAGCAGTTCGCCAGCTAGCGGCCAAGAGACCCAGTACTTC.

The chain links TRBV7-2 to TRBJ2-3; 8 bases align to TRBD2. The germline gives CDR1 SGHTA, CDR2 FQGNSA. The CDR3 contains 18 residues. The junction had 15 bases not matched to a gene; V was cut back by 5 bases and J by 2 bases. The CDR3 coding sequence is TGTGCCAGCAGCCCGTCCGGGAATAGCGGGGTAAACACAGATACGCAGTATTTT. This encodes CASSPSGNSGVNTDTQYF.

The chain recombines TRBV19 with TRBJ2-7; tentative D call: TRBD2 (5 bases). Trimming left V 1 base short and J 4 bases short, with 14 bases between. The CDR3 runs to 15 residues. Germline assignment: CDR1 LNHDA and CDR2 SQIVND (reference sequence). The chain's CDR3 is CASSIAGISMYEQYF. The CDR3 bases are TGTGCCAGTAGTATAGCGGGGATCTCGATGTACGAGCAGTACTTC.

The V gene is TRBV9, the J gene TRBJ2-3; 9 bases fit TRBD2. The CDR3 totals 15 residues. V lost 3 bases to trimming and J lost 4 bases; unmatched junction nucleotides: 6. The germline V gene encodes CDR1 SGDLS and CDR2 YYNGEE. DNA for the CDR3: TGTGCCAGCAGCGGCGGACTAGCGTCCCCAGATACGCAGTATTTT. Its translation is CASSGGLASPDTQYF. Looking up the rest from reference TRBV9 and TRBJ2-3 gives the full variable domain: DSGVTQTPKHLITATGQRVTLRCSPRSGDLSVYWYQQSLDQGLQFLIQYYNGEERAKGNILERFSAQQFPDLHSELNLSSLELGDSALYFCASSGGLASPDTQYFGPGTRLTVL.

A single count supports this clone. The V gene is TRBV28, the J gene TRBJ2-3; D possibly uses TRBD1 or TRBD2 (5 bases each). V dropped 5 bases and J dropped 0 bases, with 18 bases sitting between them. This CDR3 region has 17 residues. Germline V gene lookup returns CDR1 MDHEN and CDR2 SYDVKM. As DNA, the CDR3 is TGTGCCAGCAGTAGATTCGACCCGGGACGTAGCACAGATACGCAGTATTTT. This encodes CASSRFDPGRSTDTQYF.

The DNA of the CDR3 is TGTGCCAGCAGCGTAGTTGGGGCAGTCCAAGAGACCCAGTACTTC. Translated: CASSVVGAVQETQYF. The V gene is TRBV9, the J gene TRBJ2-5, with D maybe TRBD1 (5 bases). Trimming cost V 0 bases and J 1 base, with 10 bases left between them. Per the germline V gene, CDR1 is SGDLS and CDR2 is YYNGEE. CDR3 size: 15 residues.

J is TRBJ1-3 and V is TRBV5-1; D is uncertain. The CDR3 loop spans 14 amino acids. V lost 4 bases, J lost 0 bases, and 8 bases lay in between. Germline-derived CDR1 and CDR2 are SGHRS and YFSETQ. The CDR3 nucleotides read TGCGCCAGCAGCGCCGAGGTCTCTGGAAACACCATATATTTT. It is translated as CASSAEVSGNTIYF.

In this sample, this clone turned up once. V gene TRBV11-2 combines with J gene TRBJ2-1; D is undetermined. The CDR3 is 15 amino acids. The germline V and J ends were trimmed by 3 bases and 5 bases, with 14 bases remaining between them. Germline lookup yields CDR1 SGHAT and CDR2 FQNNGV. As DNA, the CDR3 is TGTGCCAGCAGCTTGAGAGGCGAACCTAACAATGAGCAGTTCTTC. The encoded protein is CASSLRGEPNNEQFF.

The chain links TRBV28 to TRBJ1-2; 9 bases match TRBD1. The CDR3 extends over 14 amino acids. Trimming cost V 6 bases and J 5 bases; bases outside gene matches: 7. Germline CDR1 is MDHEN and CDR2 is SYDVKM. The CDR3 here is CASRRTGQGYGYTF. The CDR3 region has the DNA TGTGCCAGCAGACGGACGGGACAGGGTTATGGCTACACCTTC.

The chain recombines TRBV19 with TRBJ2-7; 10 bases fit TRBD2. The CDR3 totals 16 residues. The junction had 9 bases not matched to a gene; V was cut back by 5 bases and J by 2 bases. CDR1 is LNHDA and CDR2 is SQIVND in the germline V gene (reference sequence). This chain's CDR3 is CASSPEGTSATYEQYF. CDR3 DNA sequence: TGTGCCAGTAGTCCCGAGGGGACTAGCGCGACCTACGAGCAGTACTTC.

The CDR3 DNA reads TGTGCCAGCAGCACCCGACCCGGAGATACGCAGTATTTT. This encodes CASSTRPGDTQYF. V usage is TRBV7-3 and J usage is TRBJ2-3; D remains ambiguous. Germline V gene data show CDR1 as SGHTA and CDR2 as FQGTGA. V lost 5 bases, J lost 5 bases, and 11 bases lay in between. The CDR3 extends over 13 amino acids.

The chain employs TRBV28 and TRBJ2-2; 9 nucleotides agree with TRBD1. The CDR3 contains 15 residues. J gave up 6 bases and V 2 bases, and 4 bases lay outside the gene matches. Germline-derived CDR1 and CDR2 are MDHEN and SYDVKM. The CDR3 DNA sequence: TGTGCCAGCAGTTTAGTACAGGGGGCGGCCGGGGAGCTGTTTTTT. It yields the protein CASSLVQGAAGELFF.

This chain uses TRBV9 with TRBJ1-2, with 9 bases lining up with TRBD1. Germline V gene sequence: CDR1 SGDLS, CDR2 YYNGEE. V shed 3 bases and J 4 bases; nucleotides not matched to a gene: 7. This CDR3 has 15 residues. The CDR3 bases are TGTGCCAGCAGCGCCACAGGGGGCGCTGCCTATGGCTACACCTTC. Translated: CASSATGGAAYGYTF.

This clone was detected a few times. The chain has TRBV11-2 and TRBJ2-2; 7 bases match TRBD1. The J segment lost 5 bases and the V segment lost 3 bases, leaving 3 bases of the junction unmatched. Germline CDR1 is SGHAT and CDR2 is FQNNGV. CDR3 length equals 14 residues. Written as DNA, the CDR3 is TGTGCCAGCAGCTTTAACAGGGGAACCGGGGAGCTGTTTTTT. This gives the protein CASSFNRGTGELFF. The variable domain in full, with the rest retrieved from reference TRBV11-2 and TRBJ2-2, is EAGVAQSPRYKIIEKRQSVAFWCNPISGHATLYWYQQILGQGPKLLIQFQNNGVVDDSQLPKDRFSAERLKGVDSTLKIQPAKLEDSAVYLCASSFNRGTGELFFGEGSRLTVL.

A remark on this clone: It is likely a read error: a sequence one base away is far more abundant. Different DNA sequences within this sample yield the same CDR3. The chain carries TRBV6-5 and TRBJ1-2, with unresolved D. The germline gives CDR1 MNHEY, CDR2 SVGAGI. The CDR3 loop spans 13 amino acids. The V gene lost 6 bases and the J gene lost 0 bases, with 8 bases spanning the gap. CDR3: CASRPTANYGYTF. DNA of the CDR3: TGTGCCAGCAGACCCACAGCTAACTATGGCTACACCTTC.

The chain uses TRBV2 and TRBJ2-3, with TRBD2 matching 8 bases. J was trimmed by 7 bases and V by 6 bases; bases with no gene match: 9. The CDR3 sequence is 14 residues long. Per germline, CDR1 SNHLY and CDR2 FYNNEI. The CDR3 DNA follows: TGTGCCAGCAGAATAGAAGCGGGGGTTAATACGCAGTATTTT. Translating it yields CASRIEAGVNTQYF.

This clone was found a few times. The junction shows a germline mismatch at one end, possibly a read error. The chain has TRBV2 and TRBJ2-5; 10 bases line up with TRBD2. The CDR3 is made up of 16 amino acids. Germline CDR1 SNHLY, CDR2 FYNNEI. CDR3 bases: TGTGCCAGCAGCGAAGCGGGCAGCGGGAGGGGCGAGACCCAGTACTTC. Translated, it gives CASSEAGSGRGETQYF.

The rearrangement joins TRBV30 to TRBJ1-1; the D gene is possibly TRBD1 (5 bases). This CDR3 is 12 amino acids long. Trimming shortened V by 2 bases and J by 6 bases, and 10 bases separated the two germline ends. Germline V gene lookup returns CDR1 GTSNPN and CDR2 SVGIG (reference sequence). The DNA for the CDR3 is TGTGCCTGGAGTCGGACATTCGCTGAAGCTTTCTTT. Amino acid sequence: CAWSRTFAEAFF.

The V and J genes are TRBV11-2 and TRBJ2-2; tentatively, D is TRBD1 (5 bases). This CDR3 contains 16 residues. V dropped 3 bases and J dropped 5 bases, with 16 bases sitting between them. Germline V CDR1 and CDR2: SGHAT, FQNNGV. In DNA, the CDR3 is TGTGCCAGCAGCTTTACAGTGACAGTCTCGACCGGGGAGCTGTTTTTT. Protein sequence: CASSFTVTVSTGELFF.

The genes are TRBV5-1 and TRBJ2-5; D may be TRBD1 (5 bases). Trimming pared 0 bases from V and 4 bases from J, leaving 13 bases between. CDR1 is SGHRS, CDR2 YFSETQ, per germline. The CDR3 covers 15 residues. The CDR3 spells CASSLGVGQGETQYF. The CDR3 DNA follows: TGCGCCAGCAGCTTGGGAGTCGGGCAGGGAGAGACCCAGTACTTC.

The CDR3: CASSPPAEGQETQYF. In DNA form, the CDR3 reads TGTGCCAGCTCACCACCGGCCGAGGGACAAGAGACCCAGTACTTC. This chain uses TRBV18 with TRBJ2-5, with D possibly matching TRBD2 (5 bases). The CDR3 spans 15 residues. The germline V and J ends were trimmed by 0 bases and 2 bases, with 10 bases remaining between them. CDR1 and CDR2 from the germline V gene are KGHSH and LQKENI.

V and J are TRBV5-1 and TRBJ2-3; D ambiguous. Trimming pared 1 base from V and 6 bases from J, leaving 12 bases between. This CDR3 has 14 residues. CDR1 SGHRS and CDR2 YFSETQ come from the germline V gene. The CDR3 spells CASSLSGWLDTQYF. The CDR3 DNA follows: TGCGCCAGCAGCTTGTCAGGTTGGTTGGATACGCAGTATTTT. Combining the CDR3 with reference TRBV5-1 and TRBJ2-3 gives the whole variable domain KAGVTQTPRYLIKTRGQQVTLSCSPISGHRSVSWYQQTPGQGLQFLFEYFSETQRNKGNFPGRFSGRQFSNSRSEMNVSTLELGDSALYLCASSLSGWLDTQYFGPGTRLTVL.

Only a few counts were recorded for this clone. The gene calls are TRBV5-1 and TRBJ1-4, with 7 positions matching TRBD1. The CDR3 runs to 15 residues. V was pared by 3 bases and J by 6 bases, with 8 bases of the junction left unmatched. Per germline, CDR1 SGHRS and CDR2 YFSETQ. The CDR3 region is CASSSSGGPDEKLFF. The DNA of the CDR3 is TGCGCCAGCAGCTCCTCAGGGGGTCCGGATGAAAAACTGTTTTTT.